This T cell receptor (beta chain) originates from a study of T cells in Graves' hyperthyroidism and ophthalmopathy. This clonotype occurred many times. There were TCR beta CDR3 regions amplified from RNA transcripts. A first-round RT-PCR of the TCR CDR3 used the HTBI primer set. TCRdb recomputed calls from the multiplex PCR reads with MiXCR, one row per CDR3 protein. Of some 560,000 distinct CDR3 sequences listed, more than 15% are singletons. The CDR3 runs 14 residues. CDR1 is MNHNS and CDR2 is SASEGT in the germline V gene. Losses at the gene ends were 5 bases for V and 9 bases for J; bases not matched to a gene: 11.

This TCR came from a young woman with Graves' hyperthyroidism. This chain uses TRBV6-1 with TRBJ2-5, with 8 positions matching TRBD2. Sequencing was performed on blood. This CDR3 reads CASSRIAGTGAQYF. CDR3 DNA sequence: TGTGCCAGCAGTCGTATAGCGGGGACCGGGGCCCAGTACTTC.